This TCR beta chain was obtained from a study of PD-L1 blockade in urothelial cancer. Study-level results: Better survival was predicted when blood TCR clonality before treatment fell below the median.

The CDR3 is 15 amino acids. V lost 6 bases and J lost 4, with 18 bases in between. Germline-derived CDR1 and CDR2 are MNHEY and SMNVEV (reference sequence). Spiking each PCR with synthetic TCR analog templates was performed. Profiled with immunoSEQ multiplex PCR; TCRdb holds only in-frame clones, not every one. This table has some 41,000 clones, more than 75% appearing once. By its share, this clone is medium-sized (0.01 to 0.1%). Antigen specificity is unknown. Sample numbers ranged from 1 to 8 per patient, encompassing pretreatment and on-treatment collections. This TCR was recovered from a woman aged 60-75 years with urothelial cancer. J is TRBJ1-1 and V is TRBV27, with a weak D call TRBD1 (6 bases). Sequencing was performed on PBMCs, taken around atezolizumab (anti-PD-L1) treatment. This CDR3 reads CASRDKGGGGTEAFF. The CDR3 DNA is TGTGCCAGCAGGGACAAAGGGGGGGGTGGCACTGAAGCTTTCTTT.